The T cell receptor beta chain under discussion was sequenced for a study of CD8 T cells in ankylosing spondylitis. Germline CDR1 reads KGHDR; CDR2 reads SFDVKD. The CDR3 length is 12 residues. Trimming removed 3 bases from V and 6 bases from J, with 7 bases in between. Study-wide points: A motif of 7 to 9 highly homologous TCR beta variants was seen as apparently characteristic of ankylosing spondylitis blood. Clones linked to disease were reported to show significant enrichment in matched ankylosing spondylitis synovial fluid.

This clonotype was detected many times. Its antigen remains unknown. Quantitative molecular-barcoded 5'-RACE generated the TCR beta libraries. Each CDR3 protein gets one entry after TCRdb re-called the 5' RACE reads with MiXCR. The sample includes under 250,000 distinct CDR3 sequences, roughly 6.6% of them seen just once. The source material was blood, either unsorted or a sorted T cell fraction (not recorded which). The chain links TRBV24-1 to TRBJ2-5; D call uncertain. The sequence was obtained from a male donor with ankylosing spondylitis. CDR3 loop: CATSDPTKTQYF. The CDR3 nucleotides read TGTGCCACCAGTGATCCGACAAAGACCCAGTACTTC.